The 10 T cell receptor beta chains given below trace back to one sample, sequenced in a study of metastatic and nonmetastatic thyroid tumors. TCRdb re-analyzed the PCR reads through MiXCR. The sample lists roughly 7,400 clones, 19% occurring once. Among the patients, none had received any treatment before thyroid surgery. Sequenced sample: adjacent normal tissue. Receptors originate from a female donor with papillary thyroid cancer or a benign thyroid nodule (not recorded which). Some clones in this sample may be carry-over from other donors' samples.

Judged by abundance, this clone is medium-sized. The rearrangement joins TRBV7-9 to TRBJ2-3, with 7 nucleotides matching TRBD1. This CDR3 contains 17 residues. The trim removed 8 bases at V and 2 bases at J, leaving 16 bases unmatched. Germline values: CDR1 SEHNR, CDR2 FQNEAQ (reference sequence). CDR3 sequence: CASLGTAPNSATDTQYF. As DNA, the CDR3 is TGTGCCAGCCTCGGGACAGCTCCTAACTCCGCCACAGATACGCAGTATTTT. Full variable domain (remainder filled in from reference TRBV7-9 and TRBJ2-3): DTGVSQNPRHKITKRGQNVTFRCDPISEHNRLYWYRQTLGQGPEFLTYFQNEAQLEKSRLLSDRFSAERPKGSFSTLEIQRTEQGDSAMYLCASLGTAPNSATDTQYFGPGTRLTVL.

This clone ranks as medium-sized. V gene TRBV6-2 or TRBV6-3 combines with J gene TRBJ2-1; no clear D gene. V lost 3 bases and J 8 bases, leaving 5 bases between the germline ends. Germline V CDR1 and CDR2: MNHEY, SVGEGT. The CDR3 length is 11 residues. CDR3 region: CASSYWDEQFF. The CDR3 DNA sequence: TGTGCCAGCAGTTATTGGGATGAGCAGTTCTTC.

This chain joins TRBV2 and TRBJ2-7, with D perhaps TRBD1 (5 bases). Germline V gene lookup returns CDR1 SNHLY and CDR2 FYNNEI. The CDR3 consists of 13 residues. V was trimmed by 5 bases and J by 6 bases, leaving 14 bases between them. The CDR3 loop is CASSLGRLGEQYF. CDR3 nucleotides: TGTGCCAGCAGTTTGGGGCGACTTGGCGAGCAGTACTTC.

This clone qualifies as medium-sized (0.01 to 0.1%). The chain employs TRBV5-1 and TRBJ2-2, with 9 bases identical to TRBD1. CDR3 length: 14 amino acids. Unmatched junction bases numbered 7, after V lost 6 bases and J lost 7 bases. Germline CDR1 is SGHRS and CDR2 is YFSETQ. Here the CDR3 DNA reads TGCGCCAGCAAGGACAGGGGTTATGTCGGGGAGCTGTTTTTT. Its translation is CASKDRGYVGELFF.

By share, this clone ranks as medium-sized. This chain connects TRBV12-3 or TRBV12-4 to TRBJ1-2; D gene ambiguous. The CDR3 has 10 amino acids. Trimming stripped 10 bases from V and 8 bases from J, with 11 bases between. The CDR3 DNA reads TGTGCCACTTCGCTCCGAGGCTACACCTTC. Translating gives CATSLRGYTF.

This clone has just a few counts. This rearrangement joins TRBV12-3 or TRBV12-4 to TRBJ2-7, with TRBD1 identical over 9 bases. The CDR3 has 15 amino acids. V was clipped by 5 bases and J by 6 bases; unmatched bases: 11. The CDR3 is CASSPTHRGLGEQYF. CDR3 coding DNA: TGTGCCAGCAGTCCCACCCACAGGGGGCTTGGCGAGCAGTACTTC.

This clone was observed at least ten times. The chain couples TRBV20-1 to TRBJ1-1; D possibly corresponds to TRBD1 (5 bases). The V and J ends lost 8 bases and 1 base respectively, with 8 bases between them. The CDR3 contains 11 residues. Germline V gene data show CDR1 as DFQATT and CDR2 as SNEGSKA (reference sequence). CDR3 loop: CSLGRNTEAFF. DNA of the CDR3: TGCAGTCTGGGACGGAACACTGAAGCTTTCTTT.

This clone was seen a handful of times. This rearrangement joins TRBV30 to TRBJ1-2; maybe TRBD1 (6 bases). The CDR3 length is 14 residues. Germline values: CDR1 GTSNPN, CDR2 SVGIG (reference sequence). The ends were cut back, 0 bases at V and 4 bases at J, with 12 bases in the middle. The CDR3 DNA follows: TGTGCCTGGAGTGTACAGGGCCTCATCTATGGCTACACCTTC. Encoded protein: CAWSVQGLIYGYTF.

This clone ranks as medium-sized. The genes are TRBV15 and TRBJ1-3, with 8 nucleotides matching TRBD1. This CDR3 is built from 15 residues. Germline assignment: CDR1 LNHNV and CDR2 YYDKDF (reference sequence). Trimming cost V 5 bases and J 3 bases; bases outside gene matches: 6. The CDR3 region has the DNA TGTGCCACCAGCGAACACAGGGGGGGTGGAAACACCATATATTTT. It translates to CATSEHRGGGNTIYF.

The table lists this clone with many counts. V usage is TRBV10-3 and J usage is TRBJ2-7; either TRBD1 or TRBD2 may supply D (5 bases each). V shed 6 bases and J shed 0 bases, with 12 bases lying between them. The CDR3 contains 14 residues. Germline loops: CDR1 ENHRY, CDR2 SYGVKD. CDR3 amino acids: CAISTGTSSYEQYF. DNA of the CDR3: TGTGCCATCAGCACCGGGACGAGCTCCTACGAGCAGTACTTC.